This T cell receptor beta chain emerged from a study of blood T cells in healthy people across ages. The study's findings and limits: Long-lived donors had more naive CD4+ cells and higher diversity than aged donors.

Sample-barcoded 5' priming and a J-beta primer mix drove a second PCR of roughly 6 to 12 cycles. MiXCR was run by TCRdb on the 5' RACE reads, yielding one entry per CDR3 protein. There are some 850,000 distinct CDR3 sequences in the sample; 25% to 30% occur only once, and under 3% lies in the top ten. RNA extraction gave at least 5 micrograms of total RNA per sample. As concerns this clonotype: The antigen remains undetermined.

Germline CDR1 and CDR2: SGHTA and FQGNSA. J was trimmed by 6 bases and V by 4 bases; bases with no gene match: 18. The CDR3 sequence is 18 residues long. The data were also submitted as part of a second study, on T cells of mothers and their children. That report notes: RNA that had been extracted went wholly into cDNA synthesis, at around 1.6 ug per 15 ul. The analysis detected no persistent microchimeric T cell clones.

Sequencing was carried out using blood. The clonotype comes from a boy younger than 18 in good health. The chain is built from TRBV7-2 and TRBJ2-3, with 8 bases matching TRBD2. CDR3 amino acids: CASSSLPSERGFPDTQYF. For the CDR3, the DNA is TGTGCCAGCAGCTCGCTCCCTTCGGAGCGGGGGTTCCCGGATACGCAGTATTTT.